The rows below give T cell receptor beta chains drawn from one sample of a study of PD-L1 blockade in urothelial cancer. Sequencing was performed with immunoSEQ multiplex PCR; in TCRdb, only in-frame clones are kept and a portion is missing. The data hold tens of thousands of clones, with more than 80% observed a single time. Here the sequenced sample was PBMCs, taken around atezolizumab (anti-PD-L1) treatment. Receptors originate from a man between 65 and 85 years old with urothelial cancer. CDR3s include the opening cysteine and the closing phenylalanine or tryptophan. The order of the fields is D gene, J gene, V gene, clone size, CDR3 length, CDR3 DNA, CDR3 protein. D genes are given only for firm matches. For some rows the clone size is stated as once, few or many, or as a class when expanded; others skip it.

D: NA; J: TRBJ1-3; V: TRBV5-1; size: NA; length: 15; DNA: TGCGCCAGCAGCTTGGATCCGTTCTCTGGAAACACCATATATTTT; CDR3: CASSLDPFSGNTIYF
D: NA; J: TRBJ2-2; V: TRBV7-3; size: NA; length: 15; DNA: TGTGCCAGCAGCTTAAGGGCAGGGATGGACGGGGAGCTGTTTTTT; CDR3: CASSLRAGMDGELFF
D: NA; J: TRBJ2-5; V: TRBV5-1; size: NA; length: 13; DNA: TGCGCCAGCAGCTTGGTGGAGAGGGAGACCCAGTACTTC; CDR3: CASSLVERETQYF
D: TRBD2; J: TRBJ2-5; V: TRBV2; size: NA; length: 15; DNA: TGTGCCAGCAAAATTGGGCGGGGGGGCAGGGAGACCCAGTACTTC; CDR3: CASKIGRGGRETQYF
D: TRBD1; J: TRBJ1-5; V: TRBV7-9; size: NA; length: 16; DNA: TGTGCCAGCAGCTCCACAGGGGGCAATATCAATCAGCCCCAGCATTTT; CDR3: CASSSTGGNINQPQHF
D: TRBD1; J: TRBJ1-4; V: TRBV10-3; size: NA; length: 14; DNA: TGTGCCATCAGTGCCGACAGGGGGCGAGAAAAACTGTTTTTT; CDR3: CAISADRGREKLFF
D: NA; J: TRBJ2-3; V: TRBV7-2; size: NA; length: 15; DNA: TGTGCCAGCAGTTCTCTCGCGGGGAGGACAGATACGCAGTATTTT; CDR3: CASSSLAGRTDTQYF
D: NA; J: TRBJ2-7; V: TRBV28; size: once; length: 16; DNA: TGTGCCAGCAGGGGACTTTCCTCCGCCAATTCCTACGAGCAGTACTTC; CDR3: CASRGLSSANSYEQYF
D: TRBD2; J: TRBJ2-3; V: TRBV6-1; size: NA; length: 15; DNA: TGTGCCAGCAGTGAGGGGGCGGGGGGATCGGATACGCAGTATTTT; CDR3: CASSEGAGGSDTQYF
D: NA; J: TRBJ2-3; V: TRBV15; size: NA; length: 14; DNA: TGTGCCACCAGCAGGGGGCCAGGAACAGATACGCAGTATTTT; CDR3: CATSRGPGTDTQYF
D: NA; J: TRBJ2-7; V: TRBV5-1; size: NA; length: 14; DNA: TGCGCCAGCAGCTTGAGTACAGGCAATTACGAGCAGTACTTC; CDR3: CASSLSTGNYEQYF
D: NA; J: TRBJ2-1; V: TRBV27; size: NA; length: 15; DNA: TGTGCCAGCATAAGTAGCCCGAGCTCCTACAATGAGCAGTTCTTC; CDR3: CASISSPSSYNEQFF
D: NA; J: TRBJ1-4; V: TRBV4-1; size: NA; length: 17; DNA: TGCGCCAGCAGCCTTCGGAGGGTCGGATTTTTTGATGAAAAACTGTTTTTT; CDR3: CASSLRRVGFFDEKLFF
D: NA; J: TRBJ2-5; V: TRBV11-2; size: once; length: 16; DNA: TGTGCCAGCAGCTCAGATGTTTGGGACTTACAAGAGACCCAGTACTTC; CDR3: CASSSDVWDLQETQYF
D: NA; J: TRBJ1-2; V: TRBV5-4; size: NA; length: 12; DNA: TGTGCCAGCATCGGGGTCCTTGGTGGCTACACCTTC; CDR3: CASIGVLGGYTF
D: NA; J: TRBJ2-7; V: TRBV30; size: NA; length: 14; DNA: TGTGCCTGGAGTGTACAAGGGAGCTCCTACGAGCAGTACTTC; CDR3: CAWSVQGSSYEQYF
D: NA; J: TRBJ2-2; V: TRBV19; size: NA; length: 15; DNA: TGTGCCAGTAGTAAGTCCGTAGCGAACACCGGGGAGCTGTTTTTT; CDR3: CASSKSVANTGELFF
D: NA; J: TRBJ1-4; V: TRBV19; size: NA; length: 14; DNA: TGTGCCAGTAGTATCCAGGGGCGCGGGGAAAAACTGTTTTTT; CDR3: CASSIQGRGEKLFF
D: TRBD2; J: TRBJ2-5; V: TRBV27; size: NA; length: 15; DNA: TGTGCCAGCTCCAGCCAGTGGGGGGGACAAGAGACCCAGTACTTC; CDR3: CASSSQWGGQETQYF
D: NA; J: TRBJ2-3; V: TRBV7-2; size: NA; length: 16; DNA: TGTGCGCGCGCGGGCGGGGCCGGGGCTAGCACAGATACGCAGTATTTT; CDR3: CARAGGAGASTDTQYF
D: NA; J: TRBJ2-2; V: TRBV7-8; size: once; length: 12; DNA: TGTGCCAGCAGCCCAAACACCGGGGAGCTGTTTTTT; CDR3: CASSPNTGELFF
D: NA; J: TRBJ2-7; V: TRBV7-2; size: NA; length: 12; DNA: TGTGCCAGCAGCACGGGACTTAACGAGCAGTACTTC; CDR3: CASSTGLNEQYF
D: TRBD2; J: TRBJ2-1; V: TRBV5-1; size: NA; length: 16; DNA: TGCGCCAGCAGCCCCAGACTAGCGGGGGGGCCTAATGAGCAGTTCTTC; CDR3: CASSPRLAGGPNEQFF
D: NA; J: TRBJ2-1; V: TRBV19; size: NA; length: 14; DNA: TGTGCCAGTAGTATCCAGGACTCCGCACATGAGCAGTTCTTC; CDR3: CASSIQDSAHEQFF
D: TRBD1; J: TRBJ2-2; V: TRBV5-1; size: NA; length: 15; DNA: TGCGCCAGCAGCTTGCGGGGACAGGGGGCACGGGAGCTGTTTTTT; CDR3: CASSLRGQGARELFF
D: NA; J: TRBJ1-2; V: TRBV5-6; size: NA; length: 15; DNA: TGTGCCAGCAGCTTACAGGGTCGGTCTAACTATGGCTACACCTTC; CDR3: CASSLQGRSNYGYTF
D: NA; J: TRBJ2-7; V: TRBV30; size: NA; length: 12; DNA: TGTGCCTGGAGTTCTTACTCCGACGAGCAGTACTTC; CDR3: CAWSSYSDEQYF
D: NA; J: TRBJ2-7; V: TRBV18; size: NA; length: 15; DNA: TGTGCCAGCTCACCAACTGCAAGGAGCTCCTACGAGCAGTACTTC; CDR3: CASSPTARSSYEQYF
D: NA; J: TRBJ2-2; V: TRBV5-6; size: NA; length: 15; DNA: TGTGCCAGCAGCTTGTTTGTGGGGGGCACCGGGGAGCTGTTTTTT; CDR3: CASSLFVGGTGELFF
D: NA; J: TRBJ2-3; V: TRBV6-1; size: NA; length: 15; DNA: TGTGCCAGCAGTGAAAGGAAAAGCGGGACAGATACGCAGTATTTT; CDR3: CASSERKSGTDTQYF
D: TRBD1; J: TRBJ2-7; V: TRBV27; size: NA; length: 14; DNA: TGTGCCAGCAGTCTCCGACAGGGAACCTACGAGCAGTACTTC; CDR3: CASSLRQGTYEQYF
D: TRBD2; J: TRBJ2-2; V: TRBV7-2; size: NA; length: 15; DNA: TGTGCCAGCAGCTTAGGCGGGAGGGGGACCGGGGAGCTGTTTTTT; CDR3: CASSLGGRGTGELFF
D: NA; J: TRBJ1-1; V: TRBV5-6; size: few; length: 14; DNA: TGTGCCAGCAGCCTGGGGCCACAGAACACTGAAGCTTTCTTT; CDR3: CASSLGPQNTEAFF
D: NA; J: TRBJ2-1; V: TRBV7-8; size: few; length: 17; DNA: TGTGCCAGCAGCTTAGGGGCACTGGGGGACTCTCTTGATGAGCAGTTCTTC; CDR3: CASSLGALGDSLDEQFF
D: TRBD1; J: TRBJ2-5; V: TRBV29-1; size: NA; length: 15; DNA: TGCAGCTACCCCCCGGACAGGGACATTCGCGAGACCCAGTACTTC; CDR3: CSYPPDRDIRETQYF
D: NA; J: TRBJ2-6; V: TRBV9; size: NA; length: 15; DNA: TGTGCCAGCAGCGTAGGAAATAGTGGGGCCAACGTCCTGACTTTC; CDR3: CASSVGNSGANVLTF
D: NA; J: TRBJ2-1; V: TRBV5-6; size: NA; length: 16; DNA: TGTGCCAGCAGCCCCGTGAGTATGGTCCCCTACAATGAGCAGTTCTTC; CDR3: CASSPVSMVPYNEQFF
D: NA; J: TRBJ2-5; V: TRBV27; size: NA; length: 15; DNA: TGTGCCAGCAGGCGAACTGCGGGCGGCGGGGAGACCCAGTACTTC; CDR3: CASRRTAGGGETQYF
D: TRBD1; J: TRBJ1-2; V: TRBV7-9; size: NA; length: 14; DNA: TGTGCCAGCAGCTTGGGATTGACAGGGGGCGGCTACACCTTC; CDR3: CASSLGLTGGGYTF
D: TRBD1; J: TRBJ2-2; V: TRBV25-1; size: few; length: 13; DNA: TGTGCCAGCGGACAGGGAATCTCTGGGGAGCTGTTTTTT; CDR3: CASGQGISGELFF
D: NA; J: TRBJ2-5; V: TRBV5-1; size: NA; length: 15; DNA: TGCGCCAGCAGCGACCGCCAGGGCGGACAAGAGACCCAGTACTTC; CDR3: CASSDRQGGQETQYF
D: NA; J: TRBJ1-1; V: TRBV29-1; size: NA; length: 13; DNA: TGCAGCGTCGTGACAGCGGGAAACACTGAAGCTTTCTTT; CDR3: CSVVTAGNTEAFF
D: TRBD2; J: TRBJ2-3; V: TRBV4-2; size: NA; length: 17; DNA: TGTGCCAGCAGCCAACGGGGCGGGGGGGCCAATACAGATACGCAGTATTTT; CDR3: CASSQRGGGANTDTQYF
D: NA; J: TRBJ2-1; V: TRBV29-1; size: NA; length: 15; DNA: TGCAGCGTTGTCCTGGGGCTTATAAACTACAATGAGCAGTTCTTC; CDR3: CSVVLGLINYNEQFF